The sequence of this T cell receptor beta chain was determined in a study of kidney transplant recipient with SARS-CoV-2 infection. From the reads, TCRdb called clonotypes with MiXCR, one entry per CDR3 protein. The sample lists fewer than 250,000 distinct CDR3 sequences; 29% were seen once. Trimming left V 6 bases short and J 2 bases short, with 3 bases between. CDR3 length: 11 amino acids. This clonotype was counted ten times or more. The chain recombines TRBV12-3 or TRBV12-4 with TRBJ2-3; D is unresolved. Sequencing used a blood sample, obtained at baseline and on day 111 from a kidney transplant recipient. The receptor comes from a male patient in his thirties who had COVID-19 and was a kidney transplant recipient. Some T cells may be supplied by the graft donor. CDR3 residues: CASRHTDTQYF. The CDR3 DNA sequence: TGTGCCAGCAGACACACAGATACGCAGTATTTT.